This TCR beta chain was identified during a study of cytomegalovirus exposure and HLA in healthy donors. Study results and limitations: Most subjects' HLA-A and HLA-B alleles were reportedly predicted from TCR beta sequences.

The PCR had 60 Vbeta and 13 Jbeta primers. Libraries were prepared by immunoSEQ multiplex PCR; TCRdb keeps only in-frame clonotypes and omits some of them. The table includes under 200,000 clones, 65% to 85% detected once. Germline V lookup: CDR1 SNHLY, CDR2 FYNNEI. V lost 4 bases and J lost 0, with 8 bases in between. The CDR3 has 14 amino acids. Of note for this clone: What it binds is not known.

The sequenced sample was PBMCs. The source of this sequence is a male donor in good health and CMV-seropositive. V is TRBV2 and J is TRBJ2-3, with D hard to call. The CDR3 protein is CASSVSPSTDTQYF. The CDR3 DNA is TGTGCCAGCAGTGTGTCCCCTAGCACAGATACGCAGTATTTT.